The 15 T cell receptor beta chains in this list originate from one sample, sequenced in a study of blood T cell repertoires in COVID-19. Here immunoSEQ multiplex PCR was the method, and the copy in TCRdb shows in-frame clones only, minus some. The repertoire includes around 100,000 clones, 85% of them detected once, and 5% to 6.5% sits in the top ten. Sequenced sample: peripheral blood. The receptors here all came from a woman aged 55-70 years with COVID-19, enrolled during active disease.

V is TRBV2 and J is TRBJ1-2; 8 nucleotides line up with TRBD1. V trimming: 6 bases; J trimming: 2 bases; junction bases outside the gene matches: 8. CDR3 size: 15 residues. Germline CDR1 and CDR2: SNHLY and FYNNEI. CDR3: CASRYGTGPNYGYTF. CDR3 sequence (DNA): TGTGCCAGCAGGTACGGGACAGGACCCAACTATGGCTACACCTTC.

This clone was seen only once. V and J are TRBV7-2 and TRBJ2-5; TRBD1 agrees at 8 bases. V lost 5 bases to trimming and J lost 5 bases; unmatched junction nucleotides: 7. Germline CDR1 is SGHTA and CDR2 is FQGNSA. The CDR3 spans 14 residues. The CDR3 DNA follows: TGTGCCAGCAGCCCGCAGACAGGGGTGGAGACCCAGTACTTC. This translates into CASSPQTGVETQYF.

The rearrangement uses TRBV9 and TRBJ1-1, with D tentatively TRBD1 (6 bases). The CDR3 loop spans 13 amino acids. Germline loops: CDR1 SGDLS, CDR2 YYNGEE. V was clipped by 2 bases and J by 5 bases, with 10 bases between them. For the CDR3, the DNA is TGTGCCAGCAGCGTGGGGGCGGATACTGAAGCTTTCTTT. Translating it yields CASSVGADTEAFF.

There are a few counts of this clone. This chain connects TRBV7-8 to TRBJ1-2, with 7 bases lining up with TRBD1. CDR3 length equals 13 residues. Germline lookup yields CDR1 SGHVS and CDR2 FQNEAQ. V was pared by 8 bases and J by 2 bases, with 5 bases of the junction left unmatched. The CDR3 nucleotides read TGTGCCAGCGGAATGACAGGGAACTATGGCTACACCTTC. This encodes CASGMTGNYGYTF.

This clone occurred once. The chain links TRBV12-3 or TRBV12-4 to TRBJ2-5; maybe TRBD2 (6 bases). V lost 4 bases to trimming and J lost 5 bases, with 11 bases between them. The CDR3 has 13 amino acids. The CDR3 sequence: CASSYTSQETQYF. The CDR3, as DNA: TGTGCCAGCAGTTACACTAGCCAGGAGACCCAGTACTTC.

CDR3 in DNA: TGTGCCAGCAGTTTCGTGGACACGGCTTCACCCCTCCACTTT. It codes for CASSFVDTASPLHF. This chain connects TRBV27 to TRBJ1-6; D is perhaps TRBD1 (5 bases). Trimming stripped 3 bases from V and 9 bases from J, with 12 bases between. CDR3 length: 14 amino acids. Germline V gene lookup returns CDR1 MNHEY and CDR2 SMNVEV (reference sequence).

The rearrangement links TRBV2 to TRBJ1-2, with 7 bases matching TRBD1. The CDR3 is 16 residues long. Trimming took 6 bases from V and 4 from J; bases not matched to a gene: 14. Per germline, CDR1 SNHLY and CDR2 FYNNEI. Written as DNA, the CDR3 is TGTGCCAGCAGCCTGACAGGGTCGGAGGGAACCTATGGCTACACCTTC. Its translation is CASSLTGSEGTYGYTF.

V gene TRBV6-1 combines with J gene TRBJ1-5, with D perhaps matching TRBD1 (5 bases). CDR1 MNHNS and CDR2 SASEGT come from the germline V gene. The CDR3 covers 13 residues. Trimming cost V 3 bases and J 6 bases, with 9 bases left between them. In nucleotides, the CDR3 is TGTGCCAGCAGTGAGCAGGGCGGTCAGCCCCAGCATTTT. Protein sequence: CASSEQGGQPQHF.

V usage is TRBV24-1 and J usage is TRBJ2-7; D possibly corresponds to TRBD2 (6 bases). The CDR3 sequence is 16 residues long. Trimming took off 3 bases at V and 0 bases at J, with 14 bases between the two ends. The germline CDR1 and CDR2 sequences are KGHDR and SFDVKD. Here the CDR3 DNA reads TGTGCCACCAGTGATCCCTCCGGGGGAAGCTCCTACGAGCAGTACTTC. It translates to CATSDPSGGSSYEQYF.

This sequence joins TRBV15 and TRBJ1-3; TRBD1 agrees at 7 bases. The J segment lost 4 bases and the V segment lost 3 bases, leaving 9 bases of the junction unmatched. Germline V gene sequence: CDR1 LNHNV, CDR2 YYDKDF (reference sequence). The CDR3 is 16 amino acids. The CDR3 spells CATSRHQGGSGNTIYF. In nucleotides, the CDR3 is TGTGCCACCAGCAGGCACCAGGGGGGTTCAGGAAACACCATATATTTT.

This chain connects TRBV2 to TRBJ2-1; no reliable D call. Between the trimmed V and J ends, which lost 1 base and 0 bases, there was a span of 7 bases. CDR3 size: 15 residues. Looked up from germline, CDR1 is SNHLY and CDR2 is FYNNEI. This CDR3 reads CASSEDASSYNEQFF. The CDR3 coding sequence is TGTGCCAGCAGTGAAGATGCTAGCTCCTACAATGAGCAGTTCTTC.

The genes are TRBV30 and TRBJ1-6, with 8 bases identical to TRBD1. Germline CDR1 is GTSNPN and CDR2 is SVGIG (reference sequence). The CDR3 covers 13 residues. V lost 5 bases, J lost 8 bases, and 5 bases stayed unmatched. CDR3 residues: CAWSPDRDSPLHF. CDR3 coding DNA: TGTGCCTGGTCCCCGGACAGGGATTCACCCCTCCACTTT.

The chain has TRBV19 and TRBJ2-5, with D hard to call. CDR3 length equals 18 residues. The germline gives CDR1 LNHDA, CDR2 SQIVND (reference sequence). The V and J ends lost 3 bases and 4 bases respectively, with 24 bases between them. DNA of the CDR3: TGTGCCAGTAGTATCGGTTCGGCCGGAACGTTAACGGGAGAGACCCAGTACTTC. Protein: CASSIGSAGTLTGETQYF.

The rearrangement links TRBV13 to TRBJ2-5; no definite D call. V was pared by 1 base and J by 14 bases, with 11 bases between. Germline CDR1 is PRHDT and CDR2 is FYEKMQ (reference sequence). The CDR3 runs 11 residues. CDR3 amino acids: CASSLEPKIYF. CDR3 in DNA: TGTGCCAGCAGCTTAGAGCCCAAGATATACTTC.

The chain combines TRBV6-5 with TRBJ1-2; 9 positions match TRBD1. The germline V gene encodes CDR1 MNHEY and CDR2 SVGAGI. The CDR3 covers 14 residues. V was pared by 8 bases and J by 4 bases, with 8 bases of the junction left unmatched. DNA of the CDR3: TGTGCCAGCTGTCCAGACAGGGGGAGCTATGGCTACACCTTC. Encoded protein: CASCPDRGSYGYTF.